The 5 T cell receptor beta chains in this list originate from one sample, sequenced in a study of blood T cell repertoires in COVID-19. Produced via immunoSEQ multiplex PCR; TCRdb's table is partial and in-frame only. This sample has around 33,000 clones, with 78% found just once. The material sequenced was peripheral blood. These receptors all stem from a man at least 80 years old with acute or convalescent COVID-19.

This chain's CDR3 is CASSVAQGGTDTQYF. The CDR3 DNA sequence: TGTGCCAGCAGTGTAGCTCAGGGGGGCACAGATACGCAGTATTTT. The chain couples TRBV6-1 to TRBJ2-3; 7 positions match TRBD1. CDR3 length: 15 amino acids. Unmatched junction bases numbered 5, after V lost 4 bases and J lost 1 base. Germline CDR1 and CDR2: MNHNS and SASEGT.

V gene TRBV12-3 or TRBV12-4 combines with J gene TRBJ1-2, with D hard to call. V was clipped by 6 bases and J by 4 bases, with 9 bases between them. This CDR3 comprises 12 residues. The CDR3 region has the DNA TGTGCCAGCAGCACAGTCTTCTATGGCTACACCTTC. It specifies CASSTVFYGYTF.

This clone has only a few counts. This chain links TRBV4-2 with TRBJ2-7; 9 nucleotides line up with TRBD1. The V segment lost 3 bases and the J segment 2 bases; nucleotides outside the gene matches: 11. This CDR3 is 17 amino acids long. Germline V gene data show CDR1 as LGHNA and CDR2 as YNFKEQ. CDR3 coding DNA: TGTGCCAGCAGCCAGCTCTATGGACAGGGGCCCGCCTACGAGCAGTACTTC. This gives the protein CASSQLYGQGPAYEQYF.

The V and J genes are TRBV4-3 and TRBJ2-7; 11 positions match TRBD1. Germline V gives CDR1 LGHNA, CDR2 YSLEER. J was trimmed by 3 bases and V by 4 bases; bases with no gene match: 5. CDR3 length: 15 residues. This CDR3 reads CASSLSGQGDYEQYF. In DNA form, the CDR3 reads TGCGCCAGCAGCCTTTCGGGACAGGGGGACTACGAGCAGTACTTC.

V and J are TRBV4-1 and TRBJ2-3; 12 bases map to TRBD2. The V and J ends lost 4 bases and 0 bases, in that order; junction bases with no gene match: 2. The CDR3 contains 16 residues. The V gene's germline CDR1 is MGHRA and CDR2 YSYEKL. This chain's CDR3 is CASSRLAGVSTDTQYF. As DNA, the CDR3 is TGCGCCAGCAGCCGACTAGCGGGGGTTAGCACAGATACGCAGTATTTT.